These T cell receptor beta chains were read from a single sample in a study of multiple sclerosis patients with progressive multifocal leukoencephalopathy. Generated by immunoSEQ multiplex PCR, the TCRdb table keeps only in-frame clones and is missing some. The table has 29,000 or so clones, about nine tenths seen once; the top ten hold approximately 1.4%. Sequencing used PBMCs, obtained from a patient treated with natalizumab. The origin of the receptors is a human donor with multiple sclerosis. Both conserved end residues are part of each CDR3. The D gene is left open where the match is weak. Size values are once, few and many counts, or a class for expanded clones, and some rows have none.

CDR3: CASGSRAGDRADTQYF
DNA: TGTGCTAGTGGTTCGCGAGCGGGAGACAGGGCAGATACGCAGTATTTT
size: -
V: TRBV12-5
D: -
J: TRBJ2-3

CDR3: CASSWGQVYEQYF
DNA: TGTGCCAGCAGTTGGGGACAGGTCTACGAGCAGTACTTC
size: -
V: TRBV28
D: TRBD1
J: TRBJ2-7

CDR3: CASSLVYTGELFF
DNA: TGTGCCAGCAGCTTAGTCTACACCGGGGAGCTGTTTTTT
size: once
V: TRBV7-6
D: -
J: TRBJ2-2

CDR3: CASSLSAGGSRDEQYF
DNA: TGTGCCAGCAGCTTATCGGCGGGAGGGTCGCGGGACGAGCAGTACTTC
size: -
V: TRBV7-6
D: TRBD2
J: TRBJ2-7

CDR3: CAISPRQANTEAFF
DNA: TGTGCCATCAGCCCCCGACAGGCGAACACTGAAGCCTTCTTT
size: once
V: TRBV10-3
D: -
J: TRBJ1-1

CDR3: CASSEPLGGQGTDTQYF
DNA: TGTGCCAGCAGTGAACCCCTGGGGGGCCAAGGTACAGATACGCAGTATTTT
size: -
V: TRBV6-1
D: -
J: TRBJ2-3

CDR3: CASSISPMAGNTIYF
DNA: TGTGCCAGCAGCATCTCCCCGATGGCTGGAAACACCATATATTTT
size: -
V: TRBV7-2
D: -
J: TRBJ1-3

CDR3: CASSTSRTYNEQFF
DNA: TGTGCCAGTAGTACTTCTCGGACTTACAATGAGCAGTTCTTC
size: -
V: TRBV19
D: -
J: TRBJ2-1

CDR3: CASSLGHVGSGYTF
DNA: TGTGCCAGCAGCTTGGGACACGTCGGAAGTGGCTACACCTTC
size: -
V: TRBV5-4
D: -
J: TRBJ1-2

CDR3: CASSLSGGKQETQYF
DNA: TGTGCCAGCAGCTTGAGCGGCGGTAAACAAGAGACCCAGTACTTC
size: -
V: TRBV7-3
D: -
J: TRBJ2-5

CDR3: CASSRYGQGDGEAFF
DNA: TGTGCCAGCAGTCGATATGGGCAGGGGGATGGTGAAGCTTTCTTT
size: -
V: TRBV27
D: TRBD1
J: TRBJ1-1

CDR3: CASSVPGQGTDTQYF
DNA: TGTGCCAGCAGTGTACCGGGACAGGGCACAGATACGCAGTATTTT
size: -
V: TRBV28
D: TRBD1
J: TRBJ2-3

CDR3: CAWSGDRDNEQYF
DNA: TGTGCCTGGAGTGGGGACAGAGACAACGAGCAGTACTTC
size: -
V: TRBV30
D: TRBD1
J: TRBJ2-7

CDR3: CASSLTGSDSGNTIYF
DNA: TGCGCCAGCAGCTTGACTGGCTCCGACTCTGGAAACACCATATATTTT
size: -
V: TRBV5-1
D: -
J: TRBJ1-3

CDR3: CASSLRGQGGTGELFF
DNA: TGTGCCAGCAGCTTACGAGGACAGGGAGGCACCGGGGAGCTGTTTTTT
size: -
V: TRBV7-2
D: TRBD1
J: TRBJ2-2

CDR3: CASSLSDRGLYNEQFF
DNA: TGTGCCAGCAGCTTAAGCGACAGGGGCTTATACAATGAGCAGTTCTTC
size: -
V: TRBV7-6
D: TRBD1
J: TRBJ2-1

CDR3: CASSKAGRRGSTNEKLFF
DNA: TGTGCCAGCAGCAAAGCCGGTCGTAGGGGCTCAACTAATGAAAAACTGTTTTTT
size: -
V: TRBV21-1
D: -
J: TRBJ1-4

CDR3: CASSQADGGEPQHF
DNA: TGCGCCAGCAGCCAAGCCGATGGAGGGGAGCCCCAGCATTTT
size: -
V: TRBV4-3
D: -
J: TRBJ1-5

CDR3: CASRTQGRGEAFF
DNA: TGTGCCAGCAGGACACAGGGGCGGGGTGAAGCTTTCTTT
size: -
V: TRBV27
D: TRBD1
J: TRBJ1-1

CDR3: CASSIESSGRNEQFF
DNA: TGTGCCAGTAGTATAGAGTCTAGCGGGAGGAATGAGCAGTTCTTC
size: -
V: TRBV19
D: TRBD2
J: TRBJ2-1

CDR3: CASSYSSEAFF
DNA: TGTGCCAGCAGTTACTCCTCTGAAGCTTTCTTT
size: -
V: TRBV6-6
D: -
J: TRBJ1-1

CDR3: CASRPGTLFNEKLFF
DNA: TGTGCCAGTAGACCCGGGACACTATTTAATGAAAAACTGTTTTTT
size: once
V: TRBV19
D: -
J: TRBJ1-4